A single sample gave rise to the 30 T cell receptor beta chains below, sequenced in a study of identical twins. TCRdb re-called the 5' RACE reads through MiXCR, storing one row per CDR3 protein. Of about 890,000 distinct CDR3 sequences in the sample, about 12% were seen once. These data also featured in a second study, about yellow fever vaccine responses in identical twins.

Input material: PBMCs. Receptors originate from a woman younger than 35 in good health.

The gene calls are TRBV14 and TRBJ2-5; TRBD2 aligns across 8 bases. Losses at the gene ends were 1 base for V and 1 base for J; bases not matched to a gene: 14. Germline CDR1 SGHDN, CDR2 FVKESK. The CDR3 contains 19 residues. The CDR3 loop reads CASSQVVGVSGGRQETQYF. In DNA form, the CDR3 reads TGTGCCAGCAGCCAAGTAGTCGGGGTCAGCGGGGGCCGCCAAGAGACCCAGTACTTC.

This clonotype was seen repeatedly, ten times or more. This chain links TRBV12-3 or TRBV12-4 with TRBJ1-2; 8 bases fit TRBD1. The ends lost 5 bases at V and 7 bases at J; junction bases unmatched: 6. This CDR3 is 13 amino acids long. CDR3 nucleotides: TGTGCCAGCAGTCCCGGGACAGGTCCTGGCTACACCTTC. It encodes CASSPGTGPGYTF.

V and J are TRBV2 and TRBJ2-7; tentative D call: TRBD2 (5 bases). The germline V gene has CDR1 SNHLY and CDR2 FYNNEI. This CDR3 comprises 14 residues. Trimming left V 4 bases short and J 0 bases short, with 10 bases between. The CDR3 reads CASSVSGSSYEQYV. CDR3 DNA: TGTGCCAGCAGTGTGTCGGGGAGCTCCTACGAGCAGTACGTC.

Here the CDR3 DNA reads TGTGCCATCAGCCGGGACAGGGAGGGCGGGCAGCCCCAGCATTTT. Translation: CAISRDREGGQPQHF. V is TRBV10-3 and J is TRBJ1-5; TRBD1 agrees at 9 bases. The CDR3 length is 15 residues. Looked up from germline, CDR1 is ENHRY and CDR2 is SYGVKD. V trimming: 6 bases; J trimming: 7 bases; junction bases outside the gene matches: 10.

The chain carries TRBV13 and TRBJ2-7, with D perhaps TRBD1 (6 bases). This CDR3 is 12 amino acids long. Trimming took off 4 bases at V and 4 bases at J, with 8 bases between the two ends. Germline CDR1 is PRHDT and CDR2 is FYEKMQ (reference sequence). The CDR3 sequence is CASSWGTYEQYV. The CDR3 bases are TGTGCCAGCAGCTGGGGGACATACGAGCAGTACGTC.

V and J are TRBV29-1 and TRBJ1-1, with 7 bases fitting TRBD1. Unmatched junction bases numbered 2, after V lost 6 bases and J lost 1 base. The CDR3 runs 12 residues. The V gene's germline CDR1 is SQVTM and CDR2 ANQGSEA. CDR3 amino acids: CSVGQRNTEAFF. The CDR3, as DNA: TGCAGCGTGGGACAGAGGAACACTGAAGCTTTCTTT.

This clonotype was counted at least ten times. This rearrangement joins TRBV6-1 to TRBJ1-5, with D possibly TRBD1 on 6 matching bases. Germline V gives CDR1 MNHNS, CDR2 SASEGT. The CDR3 is made up of 15 amino acids. V gave up 6 bases and J gave up 0 bases, with 12 bases separating them. The CDR3 region has the DNA TGTGCCAGCAGCCTTGGACAGAATAGCAATCAGCCCCAGCATTTT. Amino acid sequence: CASSLGQNSNQPQHF.

The chain uses TRBV11-2 and TRBJ2-2, with D hard to call. The CDR3 length is 16 residues. Germline V gene data show CDR1 as SGHAT and CDR2 as FQNNGV. V lost 4 bases and J lost 0, with 12 bases in between. The CDR3 here is CASSSRAASNTGELFF. DNA of the CDR3: TGTGCCAGCAGCTCCCGCGCGGCATCGAACACCGGGGAGCTGTTTTTT.

This clonotype was seen more than once but under ten times. The rearrangement joins TRBV5-1 to TRBJ2-2; perhaps TRBD2 as D (5 bases). The CDR3 runs 15 residues. The ends were cut back, 4 bases at V and 4 bases at J, with 14 bases in the middle. Germline V gene lookup returns CDR1 SGHRS and CDR2 YFSETQ. The chain's CDR3 is CASSPGGGPTGELFF. CDR3 nucleotide sequence: TGCGCCAGCAGCCCAGGCGGCGGGCCCACCGGGGAGCTGTTTTTT.

V gene TRBV12-3 or TRBV12-4 combines with J gene TRBJ2-1; D is uncertain. V was cut by 1 base and J by 5 bases, with 21 bases left in between. This CDR3 is 18 amino acids long. CDR3 in amino acids: CASSLGGLGDLLDNEQFF. CDR3 nucleotides: TGTGCCAGCAGTTTAGGGGGTCTCGGAGACCTCCTAGACAATGAGCAGTTCTTC.

V usage is TRBV20-1 and J usage is TRBJ2-1; D is perhaps TRBD1 or TRBD2 (6 bases each). The V gene lost 5 bases and the J gene lost 6 bases, with 20 bases spanning the gap. CDR1 and CDR2 from the germline V gene are DFQATT and SNEGSKA (reference sequence). The CDR3 totals 15 residues. CDR3 in DNA: TGCAGTGCTTACCCTGGAGGGGGACGTCTCAATGAGCAGTTCTTC. Its translation is CSAYPGGGRLNEQFF.

This clonotype was recorded a few times. This rearrangement joins TRBV11-2 to TRBJ2-3; maybe TRBD1 (8 bases). The CDR3 loop spans 16 amino acids. The germline CDR1 and CDR2 sequences are SGHAT and FQNNGV. V was clipped by 5 bases and J by 5 bases, with 20 bases between them. This chain's CDR3 is CASSPSRTGRGDTQYF. CDR3 nucleotides: TGTGCCAGCAGCCCCTCGAGGACAGGGAGGGGAGATACGCAGTATTTT.

This clonotype was seen at least ten times. The rearrangement joins TRBV6-1 to TRBJ2-5, with 8 bases that match TRBD1. This CDR3 has 13 residues. Germline CDR1 is MNHNS and CDR2 is SASEGT. J gave up 6 bases and V 5 bases, and 5 bases lay outside the gene matches. The DNA for the CDR3 is TGTGCCAGCAGTCAACGACAGGGGCAGACCCAGTACTTC. Its protein product is CASSQRQGQTQYF.

The genes are TRBV29-1 and TRBJ2-7, with 9 positions matching TRBD1. CDR3 size: 13 residues. Germline V lookup: CDR1 SQVTM, CDR2 ANQGSEA. The ends lost 6 bases at V and 2 bases at J; junction bases unmatched: 5. In DNA form, the CDR3 reads TGCAGCGTCCCGGGACAGGGAACCTACGAGCAGTACTTC. Translated, it gives CSVPGQGTYEQYF.

V and J are TRBV27 and TRBJ1-6; D is perhaps TRBD1 (5 bases). Germline CDR1 and CDR2: MNHEY and SMNVEV (reference sequence). The CDR3 is 18 residues long. The V and J ends lost 0 bases and 5 bases respectively, with 17 bases between them. In DNA, the CDR3 is TGTGCCAGCAGTTTATCTTGGGGGTTTGTACGGGATAATTCACCCCTCCACTTT. Translation gives CASSLSWGFVRDNSPLHF.

This clonotype appeared a few times. This chain connects TRBV6-6 to TRBJ2-2; no clear D. CDR1 is MNHNY, CDR2 SVGAGI, per germline (reference sequence). There are 12 residues in the CDR3. The V and J ends lost 3 bases and 5 bases respectively, with 4 bases between them. CDR3 region: CASSYQTGELFF. The CDR3 DNA reads as TGTGCCAGCAGTTATCAAACCGGGGAGCTGTTTTTT.

The V gene is TRBV5-1, the J gene TRBJ2-3, with 7 bases that match TRBD1. The length of the CDR3 is 15 residues. CDR1 is SGHRS, CDR2 YFSETQ, per germline. V lost 0 bases to trimming and J lost 4 bases; unmatched junction nucleotides: 5. The CDR3 region has the DNA TGCGCCAGCAGCTTGGTGGTGACAGGGTCAGATACGCAGTATTTT. Translated, it gives CASSLVVTGSDTQYF.

The chain combines TRBV4-2 with TRBJ1-1, with TRBD1 identical over 7 bases. Germline loops: CDR1 LGHNA, CDR2 YNFKEQ. J lost 3 bases, V lost 1 base, and 2 bases had no gene match. The CDR3 runs to 14 residues. CDR3 nucleotide sequence: TGTGCCAGCAGCCAAGCCACAGGGGACACTGAAGCTTTCTTT. This sequence encodes CASSQATGDTEAFF.

The J gene is TRBJ2-6, the V gene TRBV9, with a tentative D call TRBD2 (6 bases). The germline V gene has CDR1 SGDLS and CDR2 YYNGEE. The CDR3 contains 15 residues. Trimming left V 4 bases short and J 4 bases short, with 12 bases between. Here the CDR3 reads CASSPWGEGANVLTF. For the CDR3, the DNA is TGTGCCAGCAGCCCCTGGGGGGAGGGGGCCAACGTCCTGACTTTC.

This clonotype was seen a few times. J is TRBJ2-1 and V is TRBV12-3 or TRBV12-4; TRBD1 matches 7 bases. V shed 0 bases and J 14 bases; nucleotides not matched to a gene: 4. CDR3 length: 12 amino acids. This CDR3 reads CASSLAPGTEFF. The CDR3 bases are TGTGCCAGCAGTTTAGCGCCTGGGACAGAGTTCTTC.

This clonotype was counted between two and nine times. The chain uses TRBV4-1 and TRBJ1-5; unclear D gene. Germline V lookup: CDR1 MGHRA, CDR2 YSYEKL. The CDR3 spans 17 residues. Trimming took off 1 base at V and 1 base at J, with 14 bases between the two ends. The CDR3 DNA is TGCGCCAGCAGCCAAGTGGCGGGGTCTGGGAGCAATCAGCCCCAGCATTTT. This sequence encodes CASSQVAGSGSNQPQHF.

This clonotype was seen repeatedly, ten times or more. The rearrangement joins TRBV3-1 to TRBJ2-1; D tentatively reads TRBD1 or TRBD2 (5 bases each). The germline V and J ends were trimmed by 2 bases and 10 bases, with 9 bases remaining between them. Germline CDR1 LGHDT, CDR2 YNNKEL (reference sequence). The CDR3 is made up of 12 amino acids. Here the CDR3 reads CASSQIWGEQFF. CDR3 nucleotides: TGTGCCAGCAGCCAAATCTGGGGGGAGCAGTTCTTC.

This clonotype showed up just a few times. The CDR3 protein is CASRNRVGAETQYF. In DNA, the CDR3 is TGTGCCAGCAGGAACAGGGTTGGTGCAGAGACCCAGTACTTC. The gene calls are TRBV6-1 and TRBJ2-5; D is possibly TRBD1 (6 bases). V was pared by 6 bases and J by 4 bases, with 15 bases between. The CDR3 has 14 residues. Per the germline V gene, CDR1 is MNHNS and CDR2 is SASEGT.

This clonotype has a handful of counts. V usage is TRBV12-3 or TRBV12-4 and J usage is TRBJ2-5; unclear D gene. This CDR3 contains 12 residues. V was pared by 5 bases and J by 6 bases, with 10 bases between. CDR3 nucleotide sequence: TGTGCCAGCAGTCCAAACCGCCAGACCCAGTACTTC. Amino acid sequence: CASSPNRQTQYF.

In this sample, this clonotype turned up a few times. This chain joins TRBV29-1 and TRBJ2-1, with D perhaps TRBD1 or TRBD2 (5 bases each). This CDR3 region has 10 residues. Germline values: CDR1 SQVTM, CDR2 ANQGSEA. Trimming removed 4 bases at V and 9 bases at J, with 7 bases between. The CDR3 here is CSVAGTEQFF. CDR3 nucleotides: TGCAGCGTTGCCGGGACTGAGCAGTTCTTC.

This clonotype was counted only a few times. The chain couples TRBV2 to TRBJ2-7; 10 bases are shared with TRBD1. V lost 3 bases and J lost 8; bases outside the gene matches: 16. The CDR3 contains 17 residues. Germline CDR1 reads SNHLY; CDR2 reads FYNNEI. The CDR3: CASSELYPRDRGTKQYF. The CDR3 region has the DNA TGTGCCAGCAGTGAGCTATACCCCCGGGACAGGGGAACGAAGCAGTACTTC.

This clonotype has more than one count but fewer than ten. CDR3 sequence reads: CASSDLGGARQTQYF. DNA of the CDR3: TGTGCCAGCAGTGACCTAGGGGGCGCGAGGCAGACCCAGTACTTC. The chain combines TRBV6-1 with TRBJ2-5, with 7 bases identical to TRBD1. The CDR3 is 15 residues long. Germline V gene data show CDR1 as MNHNS and CDR2 as SASEGT. Germline trimming cut 3 bases from V and 6 bases from J; bases unmatched to any gene: 10.

The V gene is TRBV28, the J gene TRBJ2-7, with a possible D match to TRBD1 (5 bases). Germline loops: CDR1 MDHEN, CDR2 SYDVKM. The ends were cut back, 8 bases at V and 2 bases at J, with 10 bases in the middle. The CDR3 totals 12 residues. The CDR3 region has the DNA TGTGCCAGCGGATTCAGGGCCTACGAGCAGTACGTC. It encodes CASGFRAYEQYV.

This clonotype was observed many times. The chain is built from TRBV10-2 and TRBJ2-3, with D unresolved. Per the germline V gene, CDR1 is WSHSY and CDR2 is SAAADI. The V and J ends lost 7 bases and 5 bases respectively, with 19 bases between them. This CDR3 has 15 amino acids. Here the CDR3 reads CASKRGWAAGDTQYF. The CDR3 DNA reads TGCGCCAGCAAGAGAGGATGGGCAGCAGGAGATACGCAGTATTTT.

The chain has TRBV7-9 and TRBJ2-1, with 9 bases fitting TRBD1. The V segment lost 1 base and the J segment 8 bases; nucleotides outside the gene matches: 6. This CDR3 has 15 amino acids. Germline-derived CDR1 and CDR2 are SEHNR and FQNEAQ (reference sequence). The CDR3: CASSLGTGEGYEQFF. In DNA, the CDR3 is TGTGCCAGCAGCTTAGGGACAGGGGAAGGGTATGAGCAGTTCTTC. The full variable domain, rest sourced from reference TRBV7-9 and TRBJ2-1, is DTGVSQNPRHKITKRGQNVTFRCDPISEHNRLYWYRQTLGQGPEFLTYFQNEAQLEKSRLLSDRFSAERPKGSFSTLEIQRTEQGDSAMYLCASSLGTGEGYEQFFGPGTRLTVL.